This passage covers 6 T cell receptor beta chains from one sample sequenced in a study of PD-L1 blockade in urothelial cancer. The time point is: peripheral blood 6 weeks after treatment start. The repertoire was sequenced with immunoSEQ multiplex PCR; TCRdb's copy has only in-frame clones and lacks some. Of some 75,000 clones listed, more than 85% are singletons. This material consisted of PBMCs, taken around atezolizumab (anti-PD-L1) treatment. Receptors originate from a woman older than 75 with urothelial cancer.

This chain uses TRBV30 with TRBJ1-5; a weak D match, TRBD1 (5 bases). CDR1 and CDR2 from the germline V gene are GTSNPN and SVGIG (reference sequence). This CDR3 is built from 15 residues. Trimming took 1 base from V and 0 from J, leaving 10 bases between them. The CDR3 DNA sequence: TGTGCCTGGAGTGGACAGTTTAATAGCAATCAGCCCCAGCATTTT. Its translation: CAWSGQFNSNQPQHF.

The CDR3 region has the DNA TGCGCCAGCAGCTGGGGACAGGGGAACACTGAAGCTTTCTTT. It is translated as CASSWGQGNTEAFF. This chain uses TRBV5-1 with TRBJ1-1; 9 positions match TRBD1. This CDR3 region has 14 residues. CDR1 and CDR2 (germline): SGHRS, YFSETQ. With 3 bases clipped from V and 1 base from J, the junction kept 1 base outside the gene matches.

This chain links TRBV19 with TRBJ2-2; D may be TRBD2 (5 bases). With 2 bases removed from V and 7 bases from J, the gap between germline ends came to 14 bases. This CDR3 comprises 15 residues. Germline loops: CDR1 LNHDA, CDR2 SQIVND (reference sequence). CDR3 region: CASSIRRQTNGELFF. The CDR3 DNA reads as TGTGCCAGTAGTATACGGAGGCAGACGAACGGGGAGCTGTTTTTT.

The rearrangement uses TRBV2 and TRBJ2-1; D is uncertain. Per germline, CDR1 SNHLY and CDR2 FYNNEI. V dropped 7 bases and J dropped 5 bases, with 12 bases sitting between them. The CDR3 consists of 13 residues. CDR3 sequence: CASKNGLHNEQFF. CDR3 DNA sequence: TGTGCCAGCAAGAATGGGCTACACAATGAGCAGTTCTTC.

The chain recombines TRBV27 with TRBJ2-3; 7 nucleotides match TRBD1. Germline V gene sequence: CDR1 MNHEY, CDR2 SMNVEV (reference sequence). The CDR3 is 13 amino acids. V shed 5 bases and J 3 bases; nucleotides not matched to a gene: 2. This chain's CDR3 is CASSPTGTDTQYF. CDR3 sequence (DNA): TGTGCCAGCAGTCCGACAGGGACAGATACGCAGTATTTT.

The rearrangement links TRBV29-1 to TRBJ2-1; D is possibly TRBD2 (6 bases). The CDR3 covers 15 residues. The germline V and J ends were trimmed by 3 bases and 3 bases, with 15 bases remaining between them. Germline V CDR1 and CDR2: SQVTM, ANQGSEA. The CDR3 loop is CSVDVAEGLYNEQFF. CDR3 coding DNA: TGCAGCGTTGATGTTGCGGAGGGGCTCTACAATGAGCAGTTCTTC.